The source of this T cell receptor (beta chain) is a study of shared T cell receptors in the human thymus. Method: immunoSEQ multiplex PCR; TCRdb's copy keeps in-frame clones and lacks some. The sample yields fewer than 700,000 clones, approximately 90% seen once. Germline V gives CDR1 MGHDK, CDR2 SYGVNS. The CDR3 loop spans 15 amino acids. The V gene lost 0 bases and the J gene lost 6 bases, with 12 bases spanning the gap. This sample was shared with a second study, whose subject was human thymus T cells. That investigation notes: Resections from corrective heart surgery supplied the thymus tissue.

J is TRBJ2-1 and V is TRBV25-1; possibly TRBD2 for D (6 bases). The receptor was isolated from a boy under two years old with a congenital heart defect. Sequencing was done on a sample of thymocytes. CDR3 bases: TGTGCCAGCAGTGAATATATTGGAGCGGGCAATGAGCAGTTCTTC. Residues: CASSEYIGAGNEQFF.